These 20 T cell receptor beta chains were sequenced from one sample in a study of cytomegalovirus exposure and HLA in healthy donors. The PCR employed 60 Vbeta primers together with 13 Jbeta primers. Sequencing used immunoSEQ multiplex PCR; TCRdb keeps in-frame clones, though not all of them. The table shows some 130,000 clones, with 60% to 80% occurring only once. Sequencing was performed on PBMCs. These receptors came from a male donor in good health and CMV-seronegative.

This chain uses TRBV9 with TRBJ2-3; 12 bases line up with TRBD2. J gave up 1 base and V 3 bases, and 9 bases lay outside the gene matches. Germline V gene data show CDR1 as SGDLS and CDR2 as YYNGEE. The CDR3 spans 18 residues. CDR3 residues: CASSDRLAGGRGTDTQYF. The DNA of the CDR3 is TGTGCCAGCAGCGACCGTCTAGCGGGGGGGCGGGGCACAGATACGCAGTATTTT.

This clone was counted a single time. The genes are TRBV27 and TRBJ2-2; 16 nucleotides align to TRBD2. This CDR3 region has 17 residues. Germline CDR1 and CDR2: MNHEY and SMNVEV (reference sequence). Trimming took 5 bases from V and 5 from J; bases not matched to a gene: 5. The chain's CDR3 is CASSPGLAGGPTGELFF. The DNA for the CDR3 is TGTGCCAGCAGTCCGGGACTAGCGGGAGGGCCGACCGGGGAGCTGTTTTTT.

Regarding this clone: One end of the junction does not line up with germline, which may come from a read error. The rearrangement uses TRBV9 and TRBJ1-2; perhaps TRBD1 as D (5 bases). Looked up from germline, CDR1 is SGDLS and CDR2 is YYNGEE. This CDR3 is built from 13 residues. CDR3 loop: CASSGGDLHGHTF. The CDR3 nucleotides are TGTGCCAGCAGCGGTGGGGACTTACATGGCCACACCTTC.

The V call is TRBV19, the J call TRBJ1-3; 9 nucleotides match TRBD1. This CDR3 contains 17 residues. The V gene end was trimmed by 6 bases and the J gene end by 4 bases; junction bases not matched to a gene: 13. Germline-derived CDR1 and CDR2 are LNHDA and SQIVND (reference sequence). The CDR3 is CASRRSTGGLEGNTIYF. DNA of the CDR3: TGTGCCAGTAGGCGATCAACAGGGGGCCTGGAAGGAAACACCATATATTTT.

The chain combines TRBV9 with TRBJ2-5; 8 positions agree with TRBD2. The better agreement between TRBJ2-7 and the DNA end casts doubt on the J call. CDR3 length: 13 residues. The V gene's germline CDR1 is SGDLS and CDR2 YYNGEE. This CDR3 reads CASSAPGGDEQYF. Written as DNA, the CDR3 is TGTGCCAGCAGCGCACCCGGGGGGGACGAGCAGTACTTC.

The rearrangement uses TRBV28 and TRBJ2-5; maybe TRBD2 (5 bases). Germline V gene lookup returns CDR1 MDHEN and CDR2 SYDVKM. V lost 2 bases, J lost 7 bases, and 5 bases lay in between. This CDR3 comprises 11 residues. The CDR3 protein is CASSLSGTQYF. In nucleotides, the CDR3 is TGTGCCAGCAGTTTAAGCGGGACCCAGTACTTC.

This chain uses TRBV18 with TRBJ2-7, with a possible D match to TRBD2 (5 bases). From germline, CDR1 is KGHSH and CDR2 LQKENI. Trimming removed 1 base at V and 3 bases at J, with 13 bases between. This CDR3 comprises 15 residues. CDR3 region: CASSPQSGGVYEQYF. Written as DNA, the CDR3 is TGTGCCAGCTCACCACAAAGCGGAGGAGTCTACGAGCAGTACTTC.

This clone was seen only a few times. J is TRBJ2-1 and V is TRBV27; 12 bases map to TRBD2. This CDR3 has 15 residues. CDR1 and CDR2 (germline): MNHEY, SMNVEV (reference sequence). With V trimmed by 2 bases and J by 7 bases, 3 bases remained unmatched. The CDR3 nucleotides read TGTGCCAGCAGTTTAGGGGGGACTAGCGGGAATGAGCAGTTCTTC. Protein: CASSLGGTSGNEQFF.

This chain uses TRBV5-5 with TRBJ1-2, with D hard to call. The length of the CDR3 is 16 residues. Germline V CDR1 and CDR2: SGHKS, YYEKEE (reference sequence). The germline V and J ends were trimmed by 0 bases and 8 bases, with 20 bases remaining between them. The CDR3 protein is CASSLGLSSWTGGYTF. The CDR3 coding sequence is TGTGCCAGCAGCTTGGGTCTTTCTTCTTGGACGGGGGGCTACACCTTC. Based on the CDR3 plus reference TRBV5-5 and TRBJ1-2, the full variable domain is DAGVTQSPTHLIKTRGQQVTLRCSPISGHKSVSWYQQVLGQGPQFIFQYYEKEERGRGNFPDRFSARQFPNYSSELNVNALLLGDSALYLCASSLGLSSWTGGYTFGSGTRLTVV.

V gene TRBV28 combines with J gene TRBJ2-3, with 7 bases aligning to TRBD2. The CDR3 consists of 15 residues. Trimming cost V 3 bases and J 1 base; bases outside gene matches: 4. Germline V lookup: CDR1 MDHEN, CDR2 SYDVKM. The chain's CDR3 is CASSFSGGRTDTQYF. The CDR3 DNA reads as TGTGCCAGCAGTTTTTCGGGGGGACGCACAGATACGCAGTATTTT.

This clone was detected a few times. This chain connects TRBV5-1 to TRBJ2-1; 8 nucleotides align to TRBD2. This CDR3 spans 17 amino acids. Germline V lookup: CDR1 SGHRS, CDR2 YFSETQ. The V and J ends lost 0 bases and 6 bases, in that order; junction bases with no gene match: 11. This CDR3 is CASSLAPGGPMGNEQFF. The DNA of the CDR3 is TGCGCCAGCAGCTTGGCACCGGGAGGGCCTATGGGCAATGAGCAGTTCTTC.

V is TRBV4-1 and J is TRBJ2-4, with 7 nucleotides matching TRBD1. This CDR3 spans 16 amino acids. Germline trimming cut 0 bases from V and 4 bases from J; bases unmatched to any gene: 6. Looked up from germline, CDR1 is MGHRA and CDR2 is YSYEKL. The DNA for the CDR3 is TGCGCCAGCAGCCAAGATCTAGGGGGACAGAAAAACATTCAGTACTTC. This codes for CASSQDLGGQKNIQYF.

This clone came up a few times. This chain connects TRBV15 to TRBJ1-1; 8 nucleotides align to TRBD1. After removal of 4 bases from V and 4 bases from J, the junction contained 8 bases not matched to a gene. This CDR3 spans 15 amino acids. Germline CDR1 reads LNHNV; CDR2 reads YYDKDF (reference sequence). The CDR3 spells CATSNPTGGSTEAFF. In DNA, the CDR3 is TGTGCCACCAGCAACCCAACAGGGGGGAGCACTGAAGCTTTCTTT.

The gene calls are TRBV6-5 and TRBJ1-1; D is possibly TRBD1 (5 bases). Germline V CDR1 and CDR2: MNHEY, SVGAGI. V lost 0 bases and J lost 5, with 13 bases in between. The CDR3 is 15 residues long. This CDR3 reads CASSYSRGTETEAFF. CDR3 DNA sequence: TGTGCCAGCAGTTACTCTCGGGGGACGGAGACTGAAGCTTTCTTT.

The CDR3 reads CASAGGRYNEQFF. The CDR3 bases are TGTGCCAGCGCGGGGGGCCGCTACAATGAGCAGTTCTTC. The chain couples TRBV6-1 to TRBJ2-1; TRBD2 agrees at 8 bases. The CDR3 is made up of 13 amino acids. Germline loops: CDR1 MNHNS, CDR2 SASEGT. Unmatched junction bases numbered 3, after V lost 8 bases and J lost 3 bases.

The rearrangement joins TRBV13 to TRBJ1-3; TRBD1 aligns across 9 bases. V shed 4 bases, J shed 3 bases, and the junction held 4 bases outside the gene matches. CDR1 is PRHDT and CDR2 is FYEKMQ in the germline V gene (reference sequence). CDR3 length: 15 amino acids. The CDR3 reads CASSSGQGFGNTIYF. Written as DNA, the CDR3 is TGTGCCAGCAGCTCGGGACAGGGATTTGGAAACACCATATATTTT.

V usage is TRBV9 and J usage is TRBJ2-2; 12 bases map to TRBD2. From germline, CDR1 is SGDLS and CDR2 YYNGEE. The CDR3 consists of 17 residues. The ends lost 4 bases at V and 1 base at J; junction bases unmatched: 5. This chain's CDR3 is CASSPGTSGLNTGELFF. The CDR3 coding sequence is TGTGCCAGCAGCCCTGGGACTAGCGGGTTGAACACCGGGGAGCTGTTTTTT.

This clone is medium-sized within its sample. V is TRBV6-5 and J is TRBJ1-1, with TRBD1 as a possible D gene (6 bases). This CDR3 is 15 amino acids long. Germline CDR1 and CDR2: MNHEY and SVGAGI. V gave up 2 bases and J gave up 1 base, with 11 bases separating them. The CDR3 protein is CASSYGGRGNTEAFF. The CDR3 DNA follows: TGTGCCAGCAGTTACGGGGGCCGGGGGAACACTGAAGCTTTCTTT.

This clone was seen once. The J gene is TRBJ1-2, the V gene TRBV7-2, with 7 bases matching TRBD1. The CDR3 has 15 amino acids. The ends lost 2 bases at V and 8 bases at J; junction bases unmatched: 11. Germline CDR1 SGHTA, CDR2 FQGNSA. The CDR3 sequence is CASSLSITGAGGYTF. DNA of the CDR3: TGTGCCAGCAGCTTATCGATAACAGGGGCGGGAGGCTACACCTTC.

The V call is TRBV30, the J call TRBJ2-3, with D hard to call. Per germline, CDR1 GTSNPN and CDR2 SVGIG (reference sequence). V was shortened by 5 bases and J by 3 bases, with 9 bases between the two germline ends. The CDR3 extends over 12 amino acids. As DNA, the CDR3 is TGTGCCTGGGGCCCAAATACAGATACGCAGTATTTT. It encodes CAWGPNTDTQYF. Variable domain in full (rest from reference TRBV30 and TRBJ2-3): SQTIHQWPATLVQPVGSPLSLECTVEGTSNPNLYWYRQAAGRGLQLLFYSVGIGQISSEVPQNLSASRPQDRQFILSSKKLLLSDSGFYLCAWGPNTDTQYFGPGTRLTVL.